The 23 T cell receptor beta chains below come from one sample, sequenced in a study of cytomegalovirus exposure and HLA in healthy donors. The PCR employed 60 Vbeta primers together with 13 Jbeta primers. Clones were sequenced by immunoSEQ multiplex PCR, and TCRdb holds only the in-frame ones, with some missing. The sample includes 110,000 to 150,000 clones, over 65% of them seen just once. The sample consisted of PBMCs. These receptors originate from a female donor in good health and CMV-seronegative.

The chain links TRBV30 to TRBJ2-4; 13 positions match TRBD2. Germline CDR1 is GTSNPN and CDR2 is SVGIG (reference sequence). The CDR3 has 17 amino acids. V shed 2 bases and J 5 bases; nucleotides not matched to a gene: 9. DNA of the CDR3: TGTGCCTGGAGTCCACGACTAGCGGGAGGCCGGCAAAACATTCAGTACTTC. It codes for CAWSPRLAGGRQNIQYF. The full variable domain, with the rest looked up from reference TRBV30 and TRBJ2-4, is SQTIHQWPATLVQPVGSPLSLECTVEGTSNPNLYWYRQAAGRGLQLLFYSVGIGQISSEVPQNLSASRPQDRQFILSSKKLLLSDSGFYLCAWSPRLAGGRQNIQYFGAGTRLSVL.

V is TRBV7-3 and J is TRBJ2-1, with 8 bases lining up with TRBD2. The CDR3 spans 18 residues. CDR1 is SGHTA, CDR2 FQGTGA, per germline. V shed 5 bases and J 2 bases; nucleotides not matched to a gene: 14. CDR3 DNA: TGTGCCAGCAGCCCTCGTCTCTTGGCGGGAGGAACCTACAATGAGCAGTTCTTC. Amino acid sequence: CASSPRLLAGGTYNEQFF.

This clone has only one observation. Here the CDR3 DNA reads TGTGCCAGCAGCTGGACAGGTCCCGGGGGAATGAACACTGAAGCTTTCTTT. Translating gives CASSWTGPGGMNTEAFF. This chain connects TRBV7-2 to TRBJ1-1, with TRBD1 identical over 7 bases. The V gene's germline CDR1 is SGHTA and CDR2 FQGNSA. V gave up 4 bases and J gave up 0 bases; unmatched junction bases: 11. The CDR3 runs to 17 residues.

This rearrangement joins TRBV6-6 to TRBJ1-2; 10 positions agree with TRBD1. The germline CDR1 and CDR2 sequences are MNHNY and SVGAGI (reference sequence). V was clipped by 5 bases and J by 6 bases; unmatched bases: 6. The CDR3 runs 14 residues. DNA of the CDR3: TGTGCCAGCAGTAACCGGGGACAGGGGAATGGCTACACCTTC. Translation gives CASSNRGQGNGYTF.

This chain connects TRBV30 to TRBJ2-2; 8 bases fit TRBD1. CDR1 is GTSNPN and CDR2 is SVGIG in the germline V gene (reference sequence). V lost 3 bases and J lost 7; bases outside the gene matches: 4. The CDR3 runs 13 residues. The CDR3 DNA follows: TGTGCCTGGAGGGCACAGGGGGGCGGGGAGCTGTTTTTT. Protein product: CAWRAQGGGELFF. The complete variable domain, with remaining parts taken from reference TRBV30 and TRBJ2-2, reads SQTIHQWPATLVQPVGSPLSLECTVEGTSNPNLYWYRQAAGRGLQLLFYSVGIGQISSEVPQNLSASRPQDRQFILSSKKLLLSDSGFYLCAWRAQGGGELFFGEGSRLTVL.

V usage is TRBV7-9 and J usage is TRBJ1-4; 9 nucleotides match TRBD1. The CDR3 is made up of 16 amino acids. J was trimmed by 6 bases and V by 1 base; bases with no gene match: 6. Germline V CDR1 and CDR2: SEHNR, FQNEAQ (reference sequence). DNA of the CDR3: TGTGCCAGCAGCTTAGGGACAGGGGCGTTCTATGAAAAACTGTTTTTT. Translating it yields CASSLGTGAFYEKLFF.

The chain has TRBV28 and TRBJ2-2; 7 positions match TRBD2. CDR1 and CDR2 from the germline V gene are MDHEN and SYDVKM. Trimming cost V 3 bases and J 5 bases; bases outside gene matches: 15. The length of the CDR3 is 18 residues. CDR3 sequence: CASSFPRGGGTRTGELFF. CDR3 sequence (DNA): TGTGCCAGCAGTTTCCCCCGTGGGGGGGGGACCCGAACCGGGGAGCTGTTTTTT.

As to this clone: Its ends do not fully match the called genes, so a read error is possible. The V and J genes are TRBV19 and TRBJ2-3; TRBD2 agrees at 12 bases. Germline values: CDR1 LNHDA, CDR2 SQIVND (reference sequence). CDR3 length: 17 residues. The DNA of the CDR3 is TGTGCCAGTAGTATTCTAGCGGGAGGGTCAATCACAGATACGCAGTACTTT. Translated: CASSILAGGSITDTQYF.

The rearrangement joins TRBV9 to TRBJ2-5; perhaps TRBD2 as D (6 bases). CDR3 size: 15 residues. V lost 4 bases and J lost 1, with 14 bases in between. The germline CDR1 and CDR2 sequences are SGDLS and YYNGEE. The CDR3 DNA is TGTGCCAGCAGCCTAGGGGCGGGGCGCCAAGAGACCCAGTACTTC. Its protein product is CASSLGAGRQETQYF.

The CDR3 sequence is CASSHEVWDRTRETQYF. The CDR3 nucleotides read TGTGCCAGCAGCCACGAGGTGTGGGATAGGACACGGGAGACCCAGTACTTC. The V and J genes are TRBV5-6 and TRBJ2-5, with D possibly TRBD1 on 5 matching bases. Between the trimmed V and J ends, which lost 4 bases and 5 bases, there was a span of 24 bases. In germline, CDR1 is SGHDT, CDR2 YYEEEE. The CDR3 runs to 17 residues.

The J gene is TRBJ2-5, the V gene TRBV15, with D perhaps TRBD1 (5 bases). Trimming cost V 6 bases and J 2 bases, with 16 bases left between them. CDR1 and CDR2 from the germline V gene are LNHNV and YYDKDF (reference sequence). This CDR3 spans 15 amino acids. The CDR3, as DNA: TGTGCCACCAGTGGAGTCACAGGACATCAAGAGACCCAGTACTTC. It specifies CATSGVTGHQETQYF.

The chain uses TRBV7-9 and TRBJ2-2; 9 bases line up with TRBD2. There are 14 residues in the CDR3. CDR1 is SEHNR, CDR2 FQNEAQ, per germline (reference sequence). V was pared by 11 bases and J by 4 bases, with 8 bases of the junction left unmatched. CDR3 sequence: CAGLGTSSTGELFF. As DNA, the CDR3 is TGTGCCGGCCTTGGGACTAGCAGCACCGGGGAGCTGTTTTTT.

In its sample, this clone was seen once. V and J are TRBV6-1 and TRBJ1-5; the match to TRBD1 covers 9 bases. Per germline, CDR1 MNHNS and CDR2 SASEGT. CDR3 length: 16 residues. V shed 3 bases and J 1 base; nucleotides not matched to a gene: 4. The CDR3 reads CASSDRTGASNQPQHF. The CDR3 DNA is TGTGCCAGCAGTGACCGGACAGGGGCGAGCAATCAGCCCCAGCATTTT.

Of note for this clone: The sample carries other DNA sequences with the same CDR3. The chain links TRBV9 to TRBJ1-2; TRBD1 agrees at 7 bases. The ends lost 2 bases at V and 8 bases at J; junction bases unmatched: 6. The CDR3 sequence is 13 residues long. CDR1 and CDR2 (germline): SGDLS, YYNGEE. Here the CDR3 reads CASSVTGVLGYTF. The DNA of the CDR3 is TGTGCCAGCAGCGTCACAGGGGTATTAGGCTACACCTTC.

With regard to this clone: Other DNA sequences of this sample code for an identical CDR3. The chain combines TRBV20-1 with TRBJ2-7; no reliable D call. The CDR3 covers 10 residues. V was clipped by 6 bases and J by 4 bases, with 7 bases between them. CDR1 and CDR2 from the germline V gene are DFQATT and SNEGSKA (reference sequence). CDR3 amino acids: CSASSYEQYF. The CDR3 nucleotides read TGCAGTGCCTCGAGTTACGAGCAGTACTTC.

The chain links TRBV9 to TRBJ2-5; 10 bases align to TRBD2. Trimming removed 3 bases from V and 5 bases from J; junction bases left unmatched: 4. Per the germline V gene, CDR1 is SGDLS and CDR2 is YYNGEE. There are 14 residues in the CDR3. The CDR3 spells CASSGAGGPETQYF. CDR3 nucleotide sequence: TGTGCCAGCAGCGGAGCGGGGGGGCCGGAGACCCAGTACTTC. The entire variable domain, with the rest obtained from reference TRBV9 and TRBJ2-5, is as follows: DSGVTQTPKHLITATGQRVTLRCSPRSGDLSVYWYQQSLDQGLQFLIQYYNGEERAKGNILERFSAQQFPDLHSELNLSSLELGDSALYFCASSGAGGPETQYFGPGTRLLVL.

The CDR3, as DNA: TGTGCCAGCAGTGACGGGACAGGGAATTATGAAAAACTGTTTTTT. It yields the protein CASSDGTGNYEKLFF. This chain joins TRBV2 and TRBJ1-4; TRBD1 agrees at 9 bases. Germline V lookup: CDR1 SNHLY, CDR2 FYNNEI. The CDR3 extends over 15 amino acids. The ends lost 3 bases at V and 6 bases at J; junction bases unmatched: 5. Filled out from reference TRBV2 and TRBJ1-4, the complete variable domain reads EPEVTQTPSHQVTQMGQEVILRCVPISNHLYFYWYRQILGQKVEFLVSFYNNEISEKSEIFDDQFSVERPDGSNFTLKIRSTKLEDSAMYFCASSDGTGNYEKLFFGSGTQLSVL.

This chain uses TRBV19 with TRBJ2-5, with D maybe TRBD2 (5 bases). From germline, CDR1 is LNHDA and CDR2 SQIVND (reference sequence). This CDR3 spans 13 amino acids. V gave up 2 bases and J gave up 4 bases, with 8 bases separating them. CDR3 sequence (DNA): TGTGCCAGTAGTATAACGGCGGGAGAGACCCAGTACTTC. This codes for CASSITAGETQYF.

This rearrangement joins TRBV5-8 to TRBJ2-5, with TRBD2 matching 9 bases. Trimming at V came to 4 bases and at J to 4 bases, leaving 14 bases not matched to a gene. Germline loops: CDR1 SGHTS, CDR2 YDEGEE. The CDR3 is 17 residues long. The CDR3 nucleotides are TGTGCCAGCAGCCTTATCGGGCGGGAGGGCCCCGGAGAGACCCAGTACTTC. It codes for CASSLIGREGPGETQYF.

This chain connects TRBV6-5 to TRBJ1-3; D is perhaps TRBD1 (5 bases). Trimming took 10 bases from V and 2 from J, leaving 15 bases between them. The CDR3 covers 14 residues. Germline values: CDR1 MNHEY, CDR2 SVGAGI. The CDR3 DNA is TGTGCCACCCGGGGGTTAGGAACTGGAAACACCATATATTTT. The encoded protein is CATRGLGTGNTIYF.

This rearrangement joins TRBV2 to TRBJ1-5; TRBD1 might be the D (6 bases). The CDR3 has 14 amino acids. Germline V CDR1 and CDR2: SNHLY, FYNNEI. Trimming stripped 6 bases from V and 4 bases from J, with 13 bases between. The CDR3 region has the DNA TGTGCCAGCAGAGACGACAGGACAAATCAGCCCCAGCATTTT. Translation: CASRDDRTNQPQHF. Drawing the rest from reference TRBV2 and TRBJ1-5, the complete variable domain is EPEVTQTPSHQVTQMGQEVILRCVPISNHLYFYWYRQILGQKVEFLVSFYNNEISEKSEIFDDQFSVERPDGSNFTLKIRSTKLEDSAMYFCASRDDRTNQPQHFGDGTRLSIL.

This chain connects TRBV12-5 to TRBJ2-1, with D hard to call. This CDR3 contains 11 residues. The V gene's germline CDR1 is LGHNT and CDR2 FRNRAP. V shed 4 bases and J shed 10 bases, with 8 bases lying between them. CDR3: CASGSRVEQFF. In DNA, the CDR3 is TGTGCTAGTGGTTCCCGTGTCGAGCAGTTCTTC.

This clone was found once. The chain combines TRBV6-1 with TRBJ1-2; tentatively, D is TRBD1 (6 bases). Germline CDR1 is MNHNS and CDR2 is SASEGT. V was trimmed by 4 bases and J by 4 bases, leaving 13 bases between them. CDR3 length: 14 residues. Written as DNA, the CDR3 is TGTGCCAGCAGTGGGGGTGGGGGCTCCTATGGCTACACCTTC. Residues: CASSGGGGSYGYTF.